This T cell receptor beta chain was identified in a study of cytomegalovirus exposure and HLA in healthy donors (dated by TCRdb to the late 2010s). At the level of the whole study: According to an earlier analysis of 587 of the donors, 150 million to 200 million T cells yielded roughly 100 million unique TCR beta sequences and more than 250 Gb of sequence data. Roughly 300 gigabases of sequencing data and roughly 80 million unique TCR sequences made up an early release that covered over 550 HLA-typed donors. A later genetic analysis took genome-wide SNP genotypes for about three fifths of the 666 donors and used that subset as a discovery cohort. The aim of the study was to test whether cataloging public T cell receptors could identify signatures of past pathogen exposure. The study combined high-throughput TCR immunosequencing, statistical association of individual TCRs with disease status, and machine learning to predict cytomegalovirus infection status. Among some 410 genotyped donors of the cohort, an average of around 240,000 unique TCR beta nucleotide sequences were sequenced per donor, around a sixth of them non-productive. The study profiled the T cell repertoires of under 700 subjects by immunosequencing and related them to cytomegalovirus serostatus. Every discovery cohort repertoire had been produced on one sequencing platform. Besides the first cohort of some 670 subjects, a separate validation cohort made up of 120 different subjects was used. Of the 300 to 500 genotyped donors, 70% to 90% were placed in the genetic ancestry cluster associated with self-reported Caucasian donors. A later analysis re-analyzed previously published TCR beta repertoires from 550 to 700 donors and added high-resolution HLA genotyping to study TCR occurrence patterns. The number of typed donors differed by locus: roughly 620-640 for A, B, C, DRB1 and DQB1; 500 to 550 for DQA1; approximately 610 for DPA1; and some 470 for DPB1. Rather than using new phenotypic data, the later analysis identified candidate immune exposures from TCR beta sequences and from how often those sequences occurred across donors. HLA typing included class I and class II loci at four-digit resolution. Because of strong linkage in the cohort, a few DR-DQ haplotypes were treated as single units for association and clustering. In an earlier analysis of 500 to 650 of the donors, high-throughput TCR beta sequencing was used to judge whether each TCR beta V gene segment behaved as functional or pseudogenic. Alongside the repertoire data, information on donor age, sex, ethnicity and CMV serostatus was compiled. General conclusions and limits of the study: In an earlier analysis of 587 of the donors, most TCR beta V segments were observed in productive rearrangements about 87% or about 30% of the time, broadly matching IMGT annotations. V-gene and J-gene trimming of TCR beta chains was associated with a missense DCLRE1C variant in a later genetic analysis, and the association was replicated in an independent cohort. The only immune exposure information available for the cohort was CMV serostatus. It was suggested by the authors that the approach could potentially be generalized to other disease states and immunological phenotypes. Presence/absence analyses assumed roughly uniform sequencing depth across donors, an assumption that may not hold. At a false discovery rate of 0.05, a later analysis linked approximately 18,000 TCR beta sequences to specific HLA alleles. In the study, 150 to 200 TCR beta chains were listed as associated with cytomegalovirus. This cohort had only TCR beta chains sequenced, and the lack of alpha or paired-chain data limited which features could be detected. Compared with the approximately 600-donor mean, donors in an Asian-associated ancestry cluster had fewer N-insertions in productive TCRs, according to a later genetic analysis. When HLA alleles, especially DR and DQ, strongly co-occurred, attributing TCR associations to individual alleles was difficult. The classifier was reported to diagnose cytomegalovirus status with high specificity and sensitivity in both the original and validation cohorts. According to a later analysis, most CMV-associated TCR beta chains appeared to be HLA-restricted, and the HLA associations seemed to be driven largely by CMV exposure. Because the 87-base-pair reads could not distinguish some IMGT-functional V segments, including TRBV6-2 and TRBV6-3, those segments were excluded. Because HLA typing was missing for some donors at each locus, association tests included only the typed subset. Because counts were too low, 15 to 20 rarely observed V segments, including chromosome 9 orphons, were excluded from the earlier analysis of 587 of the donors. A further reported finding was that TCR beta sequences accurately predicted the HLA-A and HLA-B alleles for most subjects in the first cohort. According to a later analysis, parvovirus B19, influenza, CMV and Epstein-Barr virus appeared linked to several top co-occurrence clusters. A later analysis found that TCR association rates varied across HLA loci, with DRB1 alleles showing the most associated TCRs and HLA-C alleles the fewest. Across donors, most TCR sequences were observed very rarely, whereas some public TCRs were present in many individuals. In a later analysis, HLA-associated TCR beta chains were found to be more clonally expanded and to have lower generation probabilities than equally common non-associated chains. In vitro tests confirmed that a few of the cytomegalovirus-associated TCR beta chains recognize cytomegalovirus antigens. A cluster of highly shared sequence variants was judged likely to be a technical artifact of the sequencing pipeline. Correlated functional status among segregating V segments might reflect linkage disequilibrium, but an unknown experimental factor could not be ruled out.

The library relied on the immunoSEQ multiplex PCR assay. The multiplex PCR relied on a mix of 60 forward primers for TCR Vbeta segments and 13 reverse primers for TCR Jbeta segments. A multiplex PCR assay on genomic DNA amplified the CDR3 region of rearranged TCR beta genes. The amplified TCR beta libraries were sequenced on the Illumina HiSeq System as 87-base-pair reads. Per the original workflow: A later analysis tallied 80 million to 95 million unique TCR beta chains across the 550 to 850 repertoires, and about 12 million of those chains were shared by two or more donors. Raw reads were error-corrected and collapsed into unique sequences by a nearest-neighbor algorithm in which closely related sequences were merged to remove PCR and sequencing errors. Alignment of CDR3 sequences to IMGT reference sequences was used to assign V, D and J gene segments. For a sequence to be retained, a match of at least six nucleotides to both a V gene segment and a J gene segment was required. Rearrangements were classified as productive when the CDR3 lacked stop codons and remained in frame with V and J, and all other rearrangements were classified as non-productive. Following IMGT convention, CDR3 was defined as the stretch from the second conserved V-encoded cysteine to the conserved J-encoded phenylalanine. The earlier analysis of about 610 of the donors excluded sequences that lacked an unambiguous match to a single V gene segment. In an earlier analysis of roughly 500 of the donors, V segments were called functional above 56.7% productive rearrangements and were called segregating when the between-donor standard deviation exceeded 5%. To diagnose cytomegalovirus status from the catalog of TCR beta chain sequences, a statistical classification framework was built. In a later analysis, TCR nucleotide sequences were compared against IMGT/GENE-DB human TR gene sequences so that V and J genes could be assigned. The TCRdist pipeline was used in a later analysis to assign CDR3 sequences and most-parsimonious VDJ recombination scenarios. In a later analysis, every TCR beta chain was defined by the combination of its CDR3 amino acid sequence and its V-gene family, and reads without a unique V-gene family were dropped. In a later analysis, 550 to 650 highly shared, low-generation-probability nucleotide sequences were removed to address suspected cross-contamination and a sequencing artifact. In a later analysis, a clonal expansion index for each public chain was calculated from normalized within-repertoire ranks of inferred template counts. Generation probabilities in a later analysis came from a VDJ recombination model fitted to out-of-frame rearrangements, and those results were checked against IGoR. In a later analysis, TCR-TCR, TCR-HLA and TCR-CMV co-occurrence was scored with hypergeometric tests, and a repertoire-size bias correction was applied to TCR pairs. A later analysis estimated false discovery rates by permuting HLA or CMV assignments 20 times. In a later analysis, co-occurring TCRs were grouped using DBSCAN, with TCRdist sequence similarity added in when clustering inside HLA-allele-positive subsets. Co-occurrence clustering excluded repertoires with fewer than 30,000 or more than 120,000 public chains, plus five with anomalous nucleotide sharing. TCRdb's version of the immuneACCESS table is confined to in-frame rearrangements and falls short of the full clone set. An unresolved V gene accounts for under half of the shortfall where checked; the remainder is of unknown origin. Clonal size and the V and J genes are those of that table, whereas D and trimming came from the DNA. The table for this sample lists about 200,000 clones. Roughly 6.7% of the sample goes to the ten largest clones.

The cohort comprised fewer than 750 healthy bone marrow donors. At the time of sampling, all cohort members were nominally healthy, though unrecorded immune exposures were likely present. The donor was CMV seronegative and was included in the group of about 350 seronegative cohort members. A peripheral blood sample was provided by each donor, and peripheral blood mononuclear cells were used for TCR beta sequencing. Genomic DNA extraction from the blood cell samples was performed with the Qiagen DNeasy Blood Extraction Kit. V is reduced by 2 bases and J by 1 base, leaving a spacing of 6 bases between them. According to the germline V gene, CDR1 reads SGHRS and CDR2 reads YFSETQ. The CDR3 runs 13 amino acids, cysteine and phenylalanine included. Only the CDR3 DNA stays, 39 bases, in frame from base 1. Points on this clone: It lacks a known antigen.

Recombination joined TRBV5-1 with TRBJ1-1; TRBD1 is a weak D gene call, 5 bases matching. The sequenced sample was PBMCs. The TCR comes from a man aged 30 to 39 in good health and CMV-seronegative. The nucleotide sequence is TGCGCCAGCAGCTTTGACAGGAACACTGAAGCTTTCTTT. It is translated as CASSFDRNTEAFF.